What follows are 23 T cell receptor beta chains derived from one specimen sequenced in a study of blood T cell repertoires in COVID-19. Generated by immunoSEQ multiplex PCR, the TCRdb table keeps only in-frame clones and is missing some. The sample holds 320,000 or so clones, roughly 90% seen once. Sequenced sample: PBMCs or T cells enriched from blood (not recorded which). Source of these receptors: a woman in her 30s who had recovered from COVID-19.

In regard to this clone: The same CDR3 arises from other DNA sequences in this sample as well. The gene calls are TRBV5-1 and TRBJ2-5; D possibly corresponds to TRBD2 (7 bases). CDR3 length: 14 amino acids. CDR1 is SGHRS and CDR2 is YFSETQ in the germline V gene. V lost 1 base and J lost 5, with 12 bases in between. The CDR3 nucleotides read TGCGCCAGCAGCTTGACCGGGGGGCAGGAGACCCAGTACTTC. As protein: CASSLTGGQETQYF.

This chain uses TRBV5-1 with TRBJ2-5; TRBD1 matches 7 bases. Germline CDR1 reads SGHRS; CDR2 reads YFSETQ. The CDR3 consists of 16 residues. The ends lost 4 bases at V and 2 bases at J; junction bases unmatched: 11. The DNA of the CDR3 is TGCGCCAGCAGCCATAACCGGGACAGAAGGCAAGAGACCCAGTACTTC. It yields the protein CASSHNRDRRQETQYF.

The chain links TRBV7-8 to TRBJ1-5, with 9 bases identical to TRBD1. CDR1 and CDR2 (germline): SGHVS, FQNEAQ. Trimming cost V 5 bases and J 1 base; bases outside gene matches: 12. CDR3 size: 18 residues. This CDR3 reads CASSVWDRAMRSNQPQHF. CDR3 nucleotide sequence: TGTGCCAGCAGCGTATGGGACAGGGCAATGAGGAGCAATCAGCCCCAGCATTTT.

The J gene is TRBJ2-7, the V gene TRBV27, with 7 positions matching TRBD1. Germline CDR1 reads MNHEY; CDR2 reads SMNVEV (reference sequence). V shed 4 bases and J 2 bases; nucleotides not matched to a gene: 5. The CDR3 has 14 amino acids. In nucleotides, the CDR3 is TGTGCCAGCAGTTCCGGGACAGTTCCCTACGAGCAGTACTTC. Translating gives CASSSGTVPYEQYF.

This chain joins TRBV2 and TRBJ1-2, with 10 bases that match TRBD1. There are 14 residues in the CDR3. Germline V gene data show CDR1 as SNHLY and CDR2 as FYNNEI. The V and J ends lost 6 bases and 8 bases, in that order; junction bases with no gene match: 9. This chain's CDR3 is CASSARQGAGGYTF. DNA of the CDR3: TGTGCCAGCAGCGCACGACAGGGGGCGGGAGGCTACACCTTC.

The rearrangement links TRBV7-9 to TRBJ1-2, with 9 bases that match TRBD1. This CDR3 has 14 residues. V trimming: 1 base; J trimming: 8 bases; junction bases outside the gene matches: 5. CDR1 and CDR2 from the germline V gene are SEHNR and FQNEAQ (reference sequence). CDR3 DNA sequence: TGTGCCAGCAGCTTAGAGGACAGGGGTGCGGGCTACACCTTC. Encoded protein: CASSLEDRGAGYTF.

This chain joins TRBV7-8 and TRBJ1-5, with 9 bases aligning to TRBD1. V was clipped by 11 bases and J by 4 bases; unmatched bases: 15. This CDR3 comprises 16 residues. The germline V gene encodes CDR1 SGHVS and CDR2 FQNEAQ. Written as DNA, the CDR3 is TGTGCCGACCTAACAGGGGGCCTCAGAAGAAATCAGCCCCAGCATTTT. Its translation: CADLTGGLRRNQPQHF.

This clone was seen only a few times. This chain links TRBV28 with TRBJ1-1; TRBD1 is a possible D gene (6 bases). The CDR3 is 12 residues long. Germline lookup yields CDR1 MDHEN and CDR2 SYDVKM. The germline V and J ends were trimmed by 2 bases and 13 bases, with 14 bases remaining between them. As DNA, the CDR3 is TGTGCCAGCAGTTTAGACGAGGGACACCTTTTCTTT. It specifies CASSLDEGHLFF.

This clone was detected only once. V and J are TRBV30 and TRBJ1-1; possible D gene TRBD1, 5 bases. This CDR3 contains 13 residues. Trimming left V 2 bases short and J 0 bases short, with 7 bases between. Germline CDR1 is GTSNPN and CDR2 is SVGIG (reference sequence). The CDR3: CAWSRGLNTEAFF. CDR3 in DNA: TGTGCCTGGAGTAGGGGTTTGAACACTGAAGCTTTCTTT.

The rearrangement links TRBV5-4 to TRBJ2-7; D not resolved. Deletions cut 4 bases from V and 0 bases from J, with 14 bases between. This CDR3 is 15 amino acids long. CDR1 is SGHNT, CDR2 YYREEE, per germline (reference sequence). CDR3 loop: CASSPSGPSSYEQYF. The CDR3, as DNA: TGTGCCAGCAGCCCCTCGGGTCCCAGCTCCTACGAGCAGTACTTC.

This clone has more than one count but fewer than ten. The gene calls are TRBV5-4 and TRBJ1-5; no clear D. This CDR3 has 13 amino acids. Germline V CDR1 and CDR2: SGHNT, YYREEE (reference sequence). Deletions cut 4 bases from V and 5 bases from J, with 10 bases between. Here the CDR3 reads CASSPGMDQPQHF. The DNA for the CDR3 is TGTGCCAGCAGCCCGGGGATGGATCAGCCCCAGCATTTT.

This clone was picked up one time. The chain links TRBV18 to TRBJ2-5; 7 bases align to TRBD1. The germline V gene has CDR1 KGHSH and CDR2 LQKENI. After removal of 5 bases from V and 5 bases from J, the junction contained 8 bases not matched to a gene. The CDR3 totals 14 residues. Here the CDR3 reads CASSRGQVVETQYF. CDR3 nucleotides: TGTGCCAGCTCAAGGGGGCAAGTGGTGGAGACCCAGTACTTC.

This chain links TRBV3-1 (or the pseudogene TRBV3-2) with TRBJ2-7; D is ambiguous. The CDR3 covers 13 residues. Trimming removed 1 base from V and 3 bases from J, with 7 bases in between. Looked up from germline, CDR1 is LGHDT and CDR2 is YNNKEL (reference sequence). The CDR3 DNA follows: TGTGCCAGCAGCCAAGGTGGCGGCTACGAGCAGTACTTC. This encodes CASSQGGGYEQYF.

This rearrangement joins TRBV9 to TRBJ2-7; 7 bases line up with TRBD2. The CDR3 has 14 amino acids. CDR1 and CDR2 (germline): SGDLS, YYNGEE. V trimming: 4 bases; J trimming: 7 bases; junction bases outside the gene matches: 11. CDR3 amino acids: CASSPGGRGGEQYF. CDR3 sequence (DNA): TGTGCCAGCAGCCCCGGGGGGAGGGGCGGAGAGCAGTACTTC.

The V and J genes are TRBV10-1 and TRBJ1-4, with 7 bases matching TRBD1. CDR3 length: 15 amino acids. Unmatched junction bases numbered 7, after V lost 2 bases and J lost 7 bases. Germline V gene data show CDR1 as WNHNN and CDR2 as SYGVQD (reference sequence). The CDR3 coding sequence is TGCGCCAGCAGTGAGGGGACAGTTATGACTGAAAAACTGTTTTTT. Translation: CASSEGTVMTEKLFF.

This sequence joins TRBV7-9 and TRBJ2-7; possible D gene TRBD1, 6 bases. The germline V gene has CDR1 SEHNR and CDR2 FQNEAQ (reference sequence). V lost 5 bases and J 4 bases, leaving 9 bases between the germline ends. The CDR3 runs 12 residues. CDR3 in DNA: TGTGCCAGCAGCGTGAGGGGGTACGAGCAGTACTTC. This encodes CASSVRGYEQYF.

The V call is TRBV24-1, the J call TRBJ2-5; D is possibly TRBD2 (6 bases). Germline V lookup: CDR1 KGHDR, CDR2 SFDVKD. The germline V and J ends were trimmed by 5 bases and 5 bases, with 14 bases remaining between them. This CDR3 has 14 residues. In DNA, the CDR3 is TGTGCCACCAGTGCGGGGGACGCACGGGAGACCCAGTACTTC. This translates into CATSAGDARETQYF.

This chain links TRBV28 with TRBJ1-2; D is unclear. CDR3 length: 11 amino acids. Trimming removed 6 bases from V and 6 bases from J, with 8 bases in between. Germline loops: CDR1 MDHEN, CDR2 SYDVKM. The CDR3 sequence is CASRVQDGYTF. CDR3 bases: TGTGCCAGCAGAGTTCAGGATGGCTACACCTTC.

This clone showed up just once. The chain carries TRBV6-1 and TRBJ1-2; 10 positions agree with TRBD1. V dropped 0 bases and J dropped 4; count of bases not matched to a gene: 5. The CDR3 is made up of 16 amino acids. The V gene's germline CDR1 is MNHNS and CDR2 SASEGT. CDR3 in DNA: TGTGCCAGCAGTGAAGCGGCTTGGACAGGGGGCTATGGCTACACCTTC. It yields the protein CASSEAAWTGGYGYTF.

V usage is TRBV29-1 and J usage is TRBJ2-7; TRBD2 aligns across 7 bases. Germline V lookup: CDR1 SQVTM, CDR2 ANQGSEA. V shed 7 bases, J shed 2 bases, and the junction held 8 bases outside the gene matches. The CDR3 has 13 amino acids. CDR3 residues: CSAKGGTTYEQYF. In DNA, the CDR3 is TGCAGCGCTAAGGGAGGGACCACCTACGAGCAGTACTTC.

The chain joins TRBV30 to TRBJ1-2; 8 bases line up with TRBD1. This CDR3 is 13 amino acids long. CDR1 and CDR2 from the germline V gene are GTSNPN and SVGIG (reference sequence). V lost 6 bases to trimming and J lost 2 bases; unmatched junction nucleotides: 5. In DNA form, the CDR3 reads TGTGCCTGCGACAGGGGACGGAACTATGGCTACACCTTC. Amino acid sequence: CACDRGRNYGYTF.

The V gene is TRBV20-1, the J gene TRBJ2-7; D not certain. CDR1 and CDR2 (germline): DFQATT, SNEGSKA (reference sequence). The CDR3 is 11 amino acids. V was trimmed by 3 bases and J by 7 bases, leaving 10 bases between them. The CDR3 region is CSASPPREQYF. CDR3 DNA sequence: TGCAGTGCTAGCCCCCCTAGGGAGCAGTACTTC.

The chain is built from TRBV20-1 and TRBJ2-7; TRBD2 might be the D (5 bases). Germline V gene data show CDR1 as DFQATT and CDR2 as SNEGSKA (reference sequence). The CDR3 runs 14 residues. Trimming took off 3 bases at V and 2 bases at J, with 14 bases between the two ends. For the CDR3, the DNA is TGCAGTGCTAGTATATCCAGCGGCGCCTACGAGCAGTACTTC. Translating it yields CSASISSGAYEQYF.